The 27 T cell receptor beta chains in this list originate from one sample, sequenced in a study of beta chain features in type 1 diabetes. Broader study findings: Shorter TCRB CDR3s, moderately but significantly so, marked every one of the four CD4+ subsets in Type 1 diabetes patients.

The isolated RNA, all of it, was reverse transcribed, so expressed TCRB transcripts were what got sequenced. The assay was immunoSEQ multiplex PCR, and TCRdb's table has in-frame clones only and misses some. Of under 350,000 clones listed, 14% are singletons. These TCRs are of unknown antigen specificity. The sequenced sample consisted of naive CD4+ T cells from blood. The receptor set was obtained from a man aged 25-40 years with type 1 diabetes.

This clone was seen more than once but under ten times. The chain uses TRBV29-1 and TRBJ2-1, with D possibly matching TRBD1 (6 bases). Germline V lookup: CDR1 SQVTM, CDR2 ANQGSEA. V was pared by 7 bases and J by 8 bases, with 18 bases between. CDR3 size: 13 residues. The CDR3 sequence: CSGAPGGVDEQFF. CDR3 DNA: TGCAGCGGGGCCCCTGGGGGCGTCGATGAGCAGTTCTTC.

The rearrangement joins TRBV18 to TRBJ2-7; TRBD1 agrees at 9 bases. Losses at the gene ends were 5 bases for V and 2 bases for J; bases not matched to a gene: 7. CDR3 size: 15 residues. From germline, CDR1 is KGHSH and CDR2 LQKENI. The DNA for the CDR3 is TGTGCCAGCTCAGGGGGACAGGGAATGGCCTACGAGCAGTACTTC. Translation: CASSGGQGMAYEQYF.

The V gene is TRBV2, the J gene TRBJ2-1; 8 nucleotides align to TRBD2. V lost 7 bases to trimming and J lost 7 bases; unmatched junction nucleotides: 6. CDR3 length equals 13 residues. The germline V gene encodes CDR1 SNHLY and CDR2 FYNNEI. CDR3 DNA: TGTGCCAGCACTACTAGCGGTTGGAATGAGCAGTTCTTC. It codes for CASTTSGWNEQFF.

The V call is TRBV5-4, the J call TRBJ2-2; 9 bases fit TRBD2. The CDR3 loop spans 17 amino acids. Germline CDR1 is SGHNT and CDR2 is YYREEE (reference sequence). Trimming took 0 bases from V and 5 from J; bases not matched to a gene: 8. The CDR3 coding sequence is TGTGCCAGCAGCTTGGCCTTAGCGGGAGCGGGGACCGGGGAGCTGTTTTTT. This encodes CASSLALAGAGTGELFF.

The chain has TRBV18 and TRBJ1-2, with D unresolved. V lost 6 bases and J 5 bases, leaving 10 bases between the germline ends. The CDR3 totals 12 residues. CDR1 KGHSH and CDR2 LQKENI come from the germline V gene. The CDR3: CASSASGYGYTF. CDR3 DNA sequence: TGTGCCAGCTCGGCCTCGGGGTATGGCTACACCTTC.

The rearrangement links TRBV7-9 to TRBJ2-5, with 9 bases matching TRBD1. The J segment lost 4 bases and the V segment lost 5 bases, leaving 5 bases of the junction unmatched. The CDR3 runs 14 residues. Per the germline V gene, CDR1 is SEHNR and CDR2 is FQNEAQ (reference sequence). The CDR3 protein is CASSPRTGVETQYF. CDR3 sequence (DNA): TGTGCCAGCAGCCCCCGGACAGGGGTAGAGACCCAGTACTTC.

The chain couples TRBV4-2 to TRBJ1-1; D ambiguous. Trimming took off 5 bases at V and 2 bases at J, with 6 bases between the two ends. CDR1 is LGHNA and CDR2 is YNFKEQ in the germline V gene. The CDR3 runs to 12 residues. The CDR3 here is CASSALNTEAFF. CDR3 DNA sequence: TGTGCCAGCAGCGCACTAAACACTGAAGCTTTCTTT.

The V gene is TRBV28, the J gene TRBJ2-3, with D uncertain. Germline-derived CDR1 and CDR2 are MDHEN and SYDVKM. The germline V and J ends were trimmed by 6 bases and 8 bases, with 6 bases remaining between them. The CDR3 spans 10 residues. CDR3 sequence reads: CASSSGTQYF. Written as DNA, the CDR3 is TGTGCCAGCAGCAGTGGTACGCAGTATTTT.

This clone was detected only a few times. The J gene is TRBJ2-6, the V gene TRBV19; TRBD2 matches 11 bases. The germline V gene has CDR1 LNHDA and CDR2 SQIVND (reference sequence). Trimming removed 11 bases from V and 4 bases from J; junction bases left unmatched: 10. The CDR3 contains 16 residues. CDR3 residues: CASGTSGTAGANVLTF. Written as DNA, the CDR3 is TGTGCCTCCGGGACTAGCGGTACGGCGGGGGCCAACGTCCTGACTTTC.

V gene TRBV5-1 combines with J gene TRBJ2-7, with 10 bases matching TRBD1. This CDR3 spans 15 amino acids. V trimming: 4 bases; J trimming: 7 bases; junction bases outside the gene matches: 11. The germline V gene has CDR1 SGHRS and CDR2 YFSETQ. The CDR3 DNA sequence: TGCGCCAGCAGCCTCAGAGGGACAGGGGCGGAGGAGCAGTACTTC. Protein sequence: CASSLRGTGAEEQYF.

The chain has TRBV7-9 and TRBJ1-2; TRBD1 is a possible D gene (6 bases). The germline V gene encodes CDR1 SEHNR and CDR2 FQNEAQ (reference sequence). V lost 5 bases, J lost 5 bases, and 9 bases lay in between. The CDR3 contains 12 residues. CDR3: CASSDTGYGYTF. In DNA form, the CDR3 reads TGTGCCAGCAGCGACACAGGGTATGGCTACACCTTC.

The chain employs TRBV18 and TRBJ2-5; unclear D gene. This CDR3 is built from 14 residues. Germline V gene data show CDR1 as KGHSH and CDR2 as LQKENI. Trimming took off 3 bases at V and 1 base at J, with 9 bases between the two ends. In DNA, the CDR3 is TGTGCCAGCTCACCTGCGGTGGTCCAAGAGACCCAGTACTTC. Translation gives CASSPAVVQETQYF.

The V call is TRBV4-2, the J call TRBJ2-1; 15 bases match TRBD2. The V gene end was trimmed by 4 bases and the J gene end by 10 bases; junction bases not matched to a gene: 23. The CDR3 is 21 residues long. Germline CDR1 LGHNA, CDR2 YNFKEQ. In nucleotides, the CDR3 is TGTGCCAGCAGCCTTGAATATATGGGTGGACTAGCGGGAGGGAGGTGGAACGAGCAGTTCTTC. This translates into CASSLEYMGGLAGGRWNEQFF.

To note about this clone: One end of the junction fails to match germline, which may point to a read error. V usage is TRBV20-1 and J usage is TRBJ2-7; TRBD2 matches at 8 bases. CDR3 length: 10 amino acids. The V gene's germline CDR1 is DFQATT and CDR2 SNEGSKA (reference sequence). The CDR3 nucleotides read TGCAGTGCTAGAGTTCCGGGAGGGGACTTC. It translates to CSARVPGGDF.

V usage is TRBV18 and J usage is TRBJ2-7, with D uncertain. Germline lookup yields CDR1 KGHSH and CDR2 LQKENI. Deletions cut 6 bases from V and 5 bases from J, with 8 bases between. The CDR3 spans 11 residues. This CDR3 reads CASSILDEQYF. The CDR3 DNA reads TGTGCCAGCTCTATCTTAGACGAGCAGTACTTC.

This clone was observed at least ten times. The DNA of the CDR3 is TGCAGCGTTGCAGCGTTGACGAACACTGAAGCTTTCTTT. Translating gives CSVAALTNTEAFF. V gene TRBV29-1 combines with J gene TRBJ1-1; D remains unclear. The germline V and J ends were trimmed by 4 bases and 1 base, with 10 bases remaining between them. Germline values: CDR1 SQVTM, CDR2 ANQGSEA. The CDR3 sequence is 13 residues long.

This clone occurred a few times. The chain carries TRBV28 and TRBJ2-1; D not resolved. Germline-derived CDR1 and CDR2 are MDHEN and SYDVKM. The germline V and J ends were trimmed by 6 bases and 3 bases, with 6 bases remaining between them. The CDR3 is 12 amino acids. The CDR3 loop reads CASSSYYNEQFF. In DNA, the CDR3 is TGTGCCAGCAGCTCCTACTACAATGAGCAGTTCTTC.

The CDR3 loop reads CASSVMGGQGATDTQYF. The CDR3 DNA sequence: TGTGCCAGCAGCGTGATGGGTGGACAGGGGGCAACAGATACGCAGTATTTT. The chain uses TRBV9 and TRBJ2-3, with 11 bases fitting TRBD1. The CDR3 totals 17 residues. Germline CDR1 and CDR2: SGDLS and YYNGEE. Trimming removed 2 bases from V and 3 bases from J; junction bases left unmatched: 8.

This sequence joins TRBV11-2 and TRBJ1-2; D remains ambiguous. The V and J ends lost 5 bases and 2 bases respectively, with 9 bases between them. This CDR3 contains 13 residues. Germline V gene data show CDR1 as SGHAT and CDR2 as FQNNGV. The CDR3 bases are TGTGCCAGCAGCCCTAGCGTCAACTATGGCTACACCTTC. Amino acid sequence: CASSPSVNYGYTF.

This clone was recorded a few times. The rearrangement uses TRBV5-4 and TRBJ2-7; 13 nucleotides agree with TRBD2. J was trimmed by 1 base and V by 4 bases; bases with no gene match: 2. This CDR3 spans 15 amino acids. In germline, CDR1 is SGHNT, CDR2 YYREEE (reference sequence). As DNA, the CDR3 is TGTGCCAGCAGCCCGGGACTAGCGGGGTCCTACGAGCAGTACTTC. Its protein is CASSPGLAGSYEQYF.

This chain connects TRBV4-3 to TRBJ2-7, with D perhaps matching TRBD2 (6 bases). The CDR3 covers 16 residues. Germline CDR1 and CDR2: LGHNA and YSLEER. Trimming left V 0 bases short and J 1 base short, with 13 bases between. CDR3 nucleotide sequence: TGCGCCAGCAGCCAAGAAGTAAGGCTAGCGTCCTACGAGCAGTACTTC. Residues: CASSQEVRLASYEQYF.

The rearrangement links TRBV7-2 to TRBJ2-1; perhaps TRBD1 as D (6 bases). Trimming removed 8 bases at V and 9 bases at J, with 14 bases between. CDR1 and CDR2 from the germline V gene are SGHTA and FQGNSA. The length of the CDR3 is 12 residues. The DNA of the CDR3 is TGTGCCAGCGTTAGGACAGTCGGTGAGCAGTTCTTC. Translated, it gives CASVRTVGEQFF.

The chain has TRBV5-4 and TRBJ2-1; the match to TRBD2 covers 7 bases. The V gene end was trimmed by 2 bases and the J gene end by 7 bases; junction bases not matched to a gene: 12. The CDR3 runs to 16 residues. Germline CDR1 is SGHNT and CDR2 is YYREEE (reference sequence). The CDR3 bases are TGTGCCAGCAGCTTCGGTCGCGGGGGAGGAGGAAATGAGCAGTTCTTC. Its protein is CASSFGRGGGGNEQFF.

This clone was observed a few times. The chain is built from TRBV19 and TRBJ1-2; a possible D gene is TRBD1 (6 bases). There are 14 residues in the CDR3. The germline gives CDR1 LNHDA, CDR2 SQIVND (reference sequence). V lost 3 bases and J 4 bases, leaving 12 bases between the germline ends. Here the CDR3 reads CASSILTGRYGYTF. The CDR3 DNA sequence: TGTGCCAGTAGTATTCTGACAGGTCGCTATGGCTACACCTTC.

This chain links TRBV18 with TRBJ2-7; the D gene is possibly TRBD2 (6 bases). Germline V gene data show CDR1 as KGHSH and CDR2 as LQKENI. Trimming cost V 3 bases and J 2 bases, with 11 bases left between them. The CDR3 length is 14 residues. DNA for the CDR3: TGTGCCAGCTCACCTTTAGCGGCAGCCTACGAGCAGTACTTC. Its protein is CASSPLAAAYEQYF.

The chain uses TRBV2 and TRBJ1-1; 7 bases line up with TRBD1. Germline V gene sequence: CDR1 SNHLY, CDR2 FYNNEI. The J segment lost 4 bases and the V segment lost 7 bases, leaving 6 bases of the junction unmatched. The CDR3 has 13 amino acids. The CDR3 coding sequence is TGTGCCAGCACCGCAGGGGGAAGCACTGAAGCTTTCTTT. Translated, it gives CASTAGGSTEAFF.

The chain combines TRBV5-1 with TRBJ2-7; 13 nucleotides match TRBD2. The CDR3 extends over 16 amino acids. V dropped 2 bases and J dropped 3; count of bases not matched to a gene: 5. Germline lookup yields CDR1 SGHRS and CDR2 YFSETQ. This chain's CDR3 is CASSLLAGGISYEQYF. The CDR3 DNA sequence: TGCGCCAGCAGCTTACTAGCGGGAGGGATTAGCTACGAGCAGTACTTC.